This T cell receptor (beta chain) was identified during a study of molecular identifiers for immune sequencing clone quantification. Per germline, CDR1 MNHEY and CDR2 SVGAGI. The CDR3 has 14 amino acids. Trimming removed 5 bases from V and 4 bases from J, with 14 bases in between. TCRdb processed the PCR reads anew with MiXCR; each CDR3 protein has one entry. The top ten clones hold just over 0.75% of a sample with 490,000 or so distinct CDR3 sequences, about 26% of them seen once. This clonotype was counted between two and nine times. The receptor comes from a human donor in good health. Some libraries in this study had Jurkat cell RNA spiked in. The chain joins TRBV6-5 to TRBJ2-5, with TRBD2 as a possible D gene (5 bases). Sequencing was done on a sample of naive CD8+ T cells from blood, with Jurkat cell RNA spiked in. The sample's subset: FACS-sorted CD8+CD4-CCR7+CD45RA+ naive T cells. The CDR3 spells CASSGPTKLETQYF. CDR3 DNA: TGTGCCAGCAGTGGCCCGACTAAGCTAGAGACCCAGTACTTC.